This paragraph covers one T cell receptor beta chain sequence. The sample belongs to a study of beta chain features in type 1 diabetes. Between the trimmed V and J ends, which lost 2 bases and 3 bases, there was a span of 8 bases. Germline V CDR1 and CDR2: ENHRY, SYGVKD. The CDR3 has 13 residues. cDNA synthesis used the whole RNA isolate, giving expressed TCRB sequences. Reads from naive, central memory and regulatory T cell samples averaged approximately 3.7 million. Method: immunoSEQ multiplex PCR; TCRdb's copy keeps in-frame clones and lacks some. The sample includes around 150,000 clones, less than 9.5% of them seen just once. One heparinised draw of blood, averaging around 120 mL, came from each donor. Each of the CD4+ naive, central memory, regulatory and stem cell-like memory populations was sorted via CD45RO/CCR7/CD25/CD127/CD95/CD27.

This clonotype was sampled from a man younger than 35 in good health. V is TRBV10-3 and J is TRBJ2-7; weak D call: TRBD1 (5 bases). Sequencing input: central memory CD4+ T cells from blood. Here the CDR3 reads CAISETRGYEQYF. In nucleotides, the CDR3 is TGTGCCATCAGTGAGACAAGGGGCTACGAGCAGTACTTC.